The rows below give T cell receptor beta chains drawn from one sample of a study of T-cell memory formation after mild COVID-19. A single record per CDR3 protein comes from TCRdb applying MiXCR to the 5' RACE reads. The sample shows hundreds of thousands of distinct CDR3 sequences, 16% of them seen only once. The source material was PBMCs or a T cell subset sorted from them (not recorded which). These receptors were collected from a man aged 18 to 30 who had mild COVID-19 (a few samples of this study predate the infection). Cell type and time point are not known. Each CDR3 is given with its conserved first and last residue. Each record gives: D gene, J gene, clone size, V gene, CDR3 protein, CDR3 DNA. The D gene is left open where the match is weak. Size is stated for part of the rows, as once, few or many counts, or as a class when the clone is expanded.

>TRBD2|TRBJ2-3|NA|TRBV6-2/TRBV6-3
CASRDGTSGRRGDTQYF
TGTGCCAGCAGAGACGGGACTAGCGGGAGGAGAGGAGATACGCAGTATTTT
>NA|TRBJ1-2|few|TRBV5-1
CASSHRAPYGYTF
TGCGCCAGCAGCCACAGGGCTCCTTATGGCTACACCTTC
>NA|TRBJ2-3|NA|TRBV5-4
CASSPSWGSTDTQYF
TGTGCCAGCAGCCCCTCATGGGGGAGCACAGATACGCAGTATTTT
>NA|TRBJ2-2|few|TRBV3-1
CASSQEGATGELFF
TGTGCCAGCAGCCAAGAGGGGGCCACCGGGGAGCTGTTTTTT
>NA|TRBJ2-5|many|TRBV6-6
CASTPSGGGEATYLNQETQYF
TGTGCCAGCACCCCCTCCGGCGGGGGCGAAGCTACCTACTTAAACCAAGAGACCCAGTACTTC
>NA|TRBJ2-1|NA|TRBV6-1
CASTRDSVINEQFF
TGTGCCAGCACCCGGGACTCTGTCATCAATGAGCAGTTCTTC
>TRBD2|TRBJ2-7|NA|TRBV3-1
CASSHPSPSGEDEQYF
TGTGCCAGTAGCCACCCCTCCCCTAGCGGGGAGGACGAGCAGTACTTC
>NA|TRBJ1-6|NA|TRBV7-9
CASTNSRDSPLPLHF
TGTGCCAGCACCAATAGCCGGGACTCCCCGTTGCCCCTCCACTTT
>NA|TRBJ1-5|few|TRBV6-2/TRBV6-3
CASSYSGGSNQPQHF
TGTGCCAGCAGTTACTCAGGGGGGAGCAATCAGCCCCAGCATTTT
>NA|TRBJ2-3|NA|TRBV20-1
CSAPPGFTDTQYF
TGCAGTGCCCCCCCGGGCTTCACAGATACGCAGTATTTT
>TRBD1|TRBJ1-4|few|TRBV5-1
CASSERQGSWATNEKLFF
TGCGCCAGCAGCGAACGACAGGGTTCGTGGGCAACTAATGAAAAACTGTTTTTT
>NA|TRBJ2-1|many|TRBV23-1
CASSRAAGAANEQFF
TGCGCCAGCAGTCGCGCCGCGGGGGCGGCCAATGAGCAGTTCTTC
>TRBD2|TRBJ2-2|few|TRBV19
CASSPLAGDITGELFF
TGTGCCAGTAGTCCCCTAGCGGGGGATATCACCGGGGAGCTGTTTTTT
>TRBD1|TRBJ1-2|NA|TRBV12-3/TRBV12-4
CASSSRQGDGYTF
TGTGCCAGCAGTTCCCGACAGGGGGATGGCTACACCTTC
>TRBD1|TRBJ2-1|few|TRBV14
CASSQTWGQVRYNEQFF
TGTGCCAGCAGCCAAACGTGGGGACAGGTTCGCTACAATGAGCAGTTCTTC
>NA|TRBJ2-7|NA|TRBV5-6
CASSLTGDSYEQYF
TGTGCCAGCAGCTTGACTGGCGATTCCTACGAGCAGTACTTC
>NA|TRBJ1-3|NA|TRBV7-9
CASSLVPEQGNTIYF
TGTGCCAGCAGCTTAGTTCCAGAGCAGGGAAACACCATATATTTT
>NA|TRBJ2-3|few|TRBV7-9
CASSLQGPDTQYF
TGTGCCAGCAGCTTACAGGGCCCGGATACGCAGTATTTT
>NA|TRBJ1-2|many|TRBV10-3
CAIRHRDGYGYTF
TGTGCCATCAGGCACAGGGACGGCTATGGCTACACCTTC
>NA|TRBJ1-2|many|TRBV7-2
CASSFRRVYYGYTF
TGTGCCAGCAGCTTTCGTCGGGTTTACTATGGCTACACCTTC
>NA|TRBJ1-2|many|TRBV11-2
CASSVGGYGYTF
TGTGCCAGCAGCGTAGGGGGCTATGGCTACACCTTC
>NA|TRBJ2-2|many|TRBV7-8
CASSFPVTNTGELFF
TGTGCCAGCAGCTTTCCTGTTACGAACACCGGGGAGCTGTTTTTT
>TRBD1|TRBJ2-3|NA|TRBV7-9
CASSLTGAGTDTQYF
TGTGCCAGCAGCTTGACAGGGGCGGGGACAGATACGCAGTATTTT
>NA|TRBJ1-2|NA|TRBV6-5
CASSLLGNYGYTF
TGTGCCAGCAGCCTGCTCGGCAACTATGGCTACACCTTC
>NA|TRBJ2-2|NA|TRBV27
CASSFLDGELFF
TGTGCCAGCAGTTTTTTGGACGGGGAGCTGTTTTTT
>NA|TRBJ2-5|many|TRBV4-1
CASSPPVLETQYF
TGCGCCAGCAGCCCCCCGGTTCTGGAGACCCAGTACTTC
>NA|TRBJ2-2|few|TRBV7-2
CASSFSGDGELFF
TGTGCCAGCAGCTTCTCGGGTGACGGGGAGCTGTTTTTT
>NA|TRBJ2-3|NA|TRBV30
CAWSVEAATSTDTQYF
TGTGCCTGGAGTGTAGAGGCGGCGACTAGCACAGATACGCAGTATTTT
>NA|TRBJ2-5|few|TRBV29-1
CSVEHGFQETQYF
TGCAGCGTTGAACATGGATTCCAAGAGACCCAGTACTTC
>NA|TRBJ2-5|NA|TRBV7-2
CASTPRFQETQYF
TGTGCCAGCACCCCGAGGTTTCAAGAGACCCAGTACTTC
>TRBD1|TRBJ2-4|few|TRBV6-5
CASSAGQGKNIQYF
TGTGCCAGCAGCGCCGGACAGGGTAAAAACATTCAGTACTTC
>TRBD1|TRBJ2-5|NA|TRBV20-1
CSATRGRKTQYF
TGCAGTGCTACCAGGGGGCGTAAGACCCAGTACTTC
>NA|TRBJ2-3|NA|TRBV12-3/TRBV12-4
CATRTALGTDTQYF
TGTGCCACCAGGACAGCCCTGGGGACAGATACGCAGTATTTT
>NA|TRBJ1-4|few|TRBV5-1
CASSLVPGSDEKLFF
TGCGCCAGCAGCTTGGTTCCGGGATCGGATGAAAAACTGTTTTTT
>NA|TRBJ2-2|few|TRBV6-5
CASSPWARTGELFF
TGTGCCAGCAGCCCGTGGGCGCGCACCGGGGAGCTGTTTTTT
>NA|TRBJ1-3|NA|TRBV18
CASSPVPGASGNTIYF
TGTGCCAGCTCACCAGTGCCGGGGGCAAGCGGAAACACCATATATTTT
>TRBD1|TRBJ1-3|few|TRBV6-6
CASRTRGTVGNTIYF
TGTGCCAGCAGGACAAGAGGGACAGTTGGAAACACCATATATTTT
>TRBD1|TRBJ1-1|NA|TRBV5-1
CASSLQGRDGEAFF
TGCGCCAGCAGCTTACAGGGGCGGGATGGTGAAGCTTTCTTT
>NA|TRBJ1-2|few|TRBV5-1
CASSLDNYGYTF
TGCGCCAGCAGCTTGGACAACTATGGCTACACCTTC
>TRBD1|TRBJ2-5|NA|TRBV5-1
CASRTGWEETQYF
TGCGCCAGCAGGACAGGGTGGGAAGAGACCCAGTACTTC
>TRBD1|TRBJ1-3|NA|TRBV6-6
CASSYSRQGWMGAHSGNTIYF
TGTGCCAGCAGTTACTCCCGACAGGGGTGGATGGGGGCTCACTCTGGAAACACCATATATTTT
>NA|TRBJ1-2|NA|TRBV15
CATSRDWRGYTF
TGTGCCACCAGCAGAGATTGGAGGGGCTACACCTTC
>TRBD2|TRBJ2-1|few|TRBV4-2
CASSPIAGGPSEQFF
TGTGCCAGCAGCCCCATAGCGGGGGGGCCATCTGAGCAGTTCTTC
>NA|TRBJ1-2|NA|TRBV18
CASSPPEGNGYTF
TGTGCCAGCTCACCTCCTGAGGGGAATGGCTACACCTTC
>TRBD1|TRBJ1-1|few|TRBV6-2/TRBV6-3
CASSSLRDRGKPNTEAFF
TGTGCCAGCAGTTCCCTGCGGGACAGGGGAAAGCCCAACACTGAAGCTTTCTTT